Listed below are T cell receptor beta chains from one sample, sequenced in a study of T cells in localized non-small cell lung cancer. The protocol was immunoSEQ multiplex PCR, while the TCRdb copy is restricted to in-frame clones and leaves out a portion. The table lists about 33,000 clones, approximately 90% of them singletons, with roughly 1.9% in the top ten. Sequencing used peripheral blood, obtained before any cancer treatment. The origin of the receptors is a female donor at least 60 years old with stage I lung adenocarcinoma. Each CDR3 is given with its conserved first and last residue.

v_call cdr3_aa
TRBV4-1 CASSQTYGRDEQYF
TRBV7-7 CASSLMANTGELFF
TRBV5-4 CASGTRDSSGNTIYF
TRBV11-3 CASSLGPSQETQYF
TRBV9 CASSAGQGPISYEQYF
TRBV30 CAWSVGLAGLGELFF
TRBV5-5 CASSLSAGDSYEQYF
TRBV5-6 CASSPGLAGVTTDTQYF
TRBV30 CACLGGALFNSPLHF
TRBV9 CASSVSGNQRPETQYF
TRBV5-6 CASSQKGLALNTDTQYF
TRBV11-3 CASSSRVLTEAFF
TRBV19 CASSQGGSREQYF
TRBV6-1 CASSEALTGIHTEAFF
TRBV19 CASSNRGQVDTQYF
TRBV2 CASRLDREAFF
TRBV6-5 CASSSTYNEQFF
TRBV4-1 CASSQTTSRADEQFF
TRBV4-3 CASSLTTGNSYEQYF
TRBV27 CASSFRQGAYNEQFF
TRBV14 CASSPLSALDNEQFF
TRBV10-3 CAISVREGNEQYF
TRBV7-9 CASSLAGTGDNTEAFF
TRBV19 CASSPQGRNTEAFF
TRBV5-1 CATKTGFWKTDTQYF
TRBV2 CASVEWAGGNEQYF
TRBV7-6 CASSFRLAGEETQYF
TRBV11-3 CASTKNGGDTEAFF
TRBV5-5 CASSLGSTGFSNSPLHF
TRBV5-4 CASSLVGKEDGYTF
TRBV25-1 CASSEKGLAVQETQYF
TRBV28 CASSPPGLAREKLFF
TRBV23-1 CASLILRETRGEKLFF
TRBV30 CAWSGGFPNTGELFF
TRBV5-4 CASSLARGNYGYTF
TRBV15 CATSRRQGRSDTQYF
TRBV19 CASSIRTGTQETQYF
TRBV5-1 CASSLSMSGTEAFF
TRBV6-6 CASRITVRSTEAFF
TRBV4-3 CASSQASRDTDTQYF
TRBV10-3 CATAAGAGMNTEAFF
TRBV19 CASSRLAGGSAYNEQFF
TRBV2 CASRGGGSQETQYF
TRBV19 CASSTGGSSGNTIYF
TRBV20-1 CSARPGETQYF
TRBV5-8 CASSLLYSNQPQHF
TRBV4-3 CASSQGSGGATGELFF
TRBV14 CASSHAGGPNYGYTF
TRBV5-6 CASSFDRYSNYGYTF
TRBV21-1 CASSIEPGSLDQPQHF
TRBV15 CATSGRTGSGETQYF
TRBV6-6 CASSPTRQGAYGELFF
TRBV10-2 CASSESRTYEQYF
TRBV5-1 CASSLGGQLMNTEAFF
TRBV4-1 CASSQSGGGAQETQYF
TRBV5-6 CASSLAGDEGYGYTF
TRBV2 CASSELNEQFF
TRBV6-5 CASSYPGGAVQPQHF
TRBV2 CASSESRNQPQHF
TRBV9 CASSAGALNTEAFF